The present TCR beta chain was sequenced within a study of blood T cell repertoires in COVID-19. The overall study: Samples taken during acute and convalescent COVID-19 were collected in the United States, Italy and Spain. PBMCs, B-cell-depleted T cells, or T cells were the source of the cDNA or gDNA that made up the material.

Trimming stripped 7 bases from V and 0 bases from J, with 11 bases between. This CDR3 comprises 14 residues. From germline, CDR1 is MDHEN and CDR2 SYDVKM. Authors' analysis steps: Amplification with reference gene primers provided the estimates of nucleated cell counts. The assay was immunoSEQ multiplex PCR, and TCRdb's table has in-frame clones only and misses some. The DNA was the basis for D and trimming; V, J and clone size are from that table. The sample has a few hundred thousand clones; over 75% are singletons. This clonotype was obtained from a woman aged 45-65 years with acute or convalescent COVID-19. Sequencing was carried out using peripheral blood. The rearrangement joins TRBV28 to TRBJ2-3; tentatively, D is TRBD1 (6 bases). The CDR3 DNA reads TGTGCCAGCACATCGCAGGGGAGCACAGATACGCAGTATTTT. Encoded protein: CASTSQGSTDTQYF.